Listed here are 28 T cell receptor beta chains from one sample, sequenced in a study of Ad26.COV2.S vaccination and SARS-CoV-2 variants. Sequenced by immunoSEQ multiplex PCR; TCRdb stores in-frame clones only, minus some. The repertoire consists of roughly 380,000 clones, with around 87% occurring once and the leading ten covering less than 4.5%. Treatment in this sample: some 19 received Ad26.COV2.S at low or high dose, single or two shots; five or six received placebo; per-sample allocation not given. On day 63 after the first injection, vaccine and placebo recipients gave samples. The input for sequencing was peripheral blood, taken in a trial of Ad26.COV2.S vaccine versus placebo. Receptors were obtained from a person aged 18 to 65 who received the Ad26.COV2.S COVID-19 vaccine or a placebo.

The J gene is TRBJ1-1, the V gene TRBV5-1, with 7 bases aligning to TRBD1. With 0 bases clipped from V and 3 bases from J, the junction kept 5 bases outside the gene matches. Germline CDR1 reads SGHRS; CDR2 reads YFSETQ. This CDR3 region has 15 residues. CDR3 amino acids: CASSLGQGRHTEAFF. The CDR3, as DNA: TGCGCCAGCAGCTTGGGACAGGGTAGGCACACTGAAGCTTTCTTT.

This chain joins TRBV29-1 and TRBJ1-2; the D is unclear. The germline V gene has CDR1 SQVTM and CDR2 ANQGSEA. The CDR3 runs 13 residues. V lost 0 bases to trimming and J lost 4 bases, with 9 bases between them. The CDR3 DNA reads TGCAGCGTTGAAGAGTTGGGGAGCTATGGCTACACCTTC. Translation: CSVEELGSYGYTF. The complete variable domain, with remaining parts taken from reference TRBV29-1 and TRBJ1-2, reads SAVISQKPSRDICQRGTSLTIQCQVDSQVTMMFWYRQQPGQSLTLIATANQGSEATYESGFVIDKFPISRPNLTFSTLTVSNMSPEDSSIYLCSVEELGSYGYTFGSGTRLTVV.

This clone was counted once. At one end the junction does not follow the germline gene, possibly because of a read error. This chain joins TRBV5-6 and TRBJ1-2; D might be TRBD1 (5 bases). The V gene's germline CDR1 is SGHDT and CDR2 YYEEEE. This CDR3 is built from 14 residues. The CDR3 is CASSLLDTLYDYTF. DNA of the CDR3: TGTGCCAGCAGCTTGCTGGACACCCTCTATGACTACACCTTC.

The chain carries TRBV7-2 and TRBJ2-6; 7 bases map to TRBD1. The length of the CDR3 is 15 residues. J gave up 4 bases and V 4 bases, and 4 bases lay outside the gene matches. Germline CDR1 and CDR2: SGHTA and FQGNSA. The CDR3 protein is CASSSTGSGANVLTF. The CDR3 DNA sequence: TGTGCCAGCAGCTCGACAGGGTCCGGGGCCAACGTCCTGACTTTC.

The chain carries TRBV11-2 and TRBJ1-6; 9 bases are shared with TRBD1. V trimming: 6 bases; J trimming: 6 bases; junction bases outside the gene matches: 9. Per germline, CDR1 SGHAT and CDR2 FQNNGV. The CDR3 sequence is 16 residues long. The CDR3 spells CASSTGTGSLNSPLHF. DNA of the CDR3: TGTGCCAGCAGTACCGGGACAGGGTCTCTTAATTCACCCCTCCACTTT.

CDR3 sequence reads: CASRSPTAYEQYF. In nucleotides, the CDR3 is TGTGCCAGCAGATCCCCGACAGCCTACGAGCAGTACTTC. The chain uses TRBV6-5 and TRBJ2-7, with D tentatively TRBD1 (5 bases). Trimming pared 6 bases from V and 2 bases from J, leaving 11 bases between. The CDR3 sequence is 13 residues long. Germline-derived CDR1 and CDR2 are MNHEY and SVGAGI.

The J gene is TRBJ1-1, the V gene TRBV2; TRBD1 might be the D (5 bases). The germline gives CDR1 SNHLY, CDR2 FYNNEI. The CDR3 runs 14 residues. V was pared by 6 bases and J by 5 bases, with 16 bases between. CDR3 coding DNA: TGTGCCAGCAGCCCCGGGGCGGCGGGGACTGAAGCTTTCTTT. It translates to CASSPGAAGTEAFF.

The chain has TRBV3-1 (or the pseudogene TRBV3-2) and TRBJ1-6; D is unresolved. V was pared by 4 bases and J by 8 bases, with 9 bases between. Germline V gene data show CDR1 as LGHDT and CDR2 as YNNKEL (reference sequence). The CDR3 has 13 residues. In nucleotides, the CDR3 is TGTGCCAGCAGCCGCTTGACGTATTCACCCCTCCACTTT. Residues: CASSRLTYSPLHF.

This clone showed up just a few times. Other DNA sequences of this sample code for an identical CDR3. The CDR3 here is CASSTGQNSNQPQHF. CDR3 bases: TGTGCCAGTAGCACCGGACAGAATAGCAATCAGCCCCAGCATTTT. This chain connects TRBV19 to TRBJ1-5; TRBD1 might be the D (6 bases). V dropped 6 bases and J dropped 0 bases, with 12 bases sitting between them. The CDR3 sequence is 15 residues long. Germline CDR1 LNHDA, CDR2 SQIVND (reference sequence).

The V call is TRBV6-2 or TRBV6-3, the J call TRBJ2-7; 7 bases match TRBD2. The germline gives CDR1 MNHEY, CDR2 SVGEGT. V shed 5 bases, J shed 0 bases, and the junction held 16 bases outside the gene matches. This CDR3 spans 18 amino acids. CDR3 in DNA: TGTGCCAGCAGTCGGAAAGCCCCCGGGCAGCGGGGCTCCTACGAGCAGTACTTC. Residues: CASSRKAPGQRGSYEQYF.

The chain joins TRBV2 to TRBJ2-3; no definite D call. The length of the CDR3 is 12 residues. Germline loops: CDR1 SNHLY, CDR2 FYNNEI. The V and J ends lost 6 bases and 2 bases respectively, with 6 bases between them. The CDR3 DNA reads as TGTGCCAGCAGGGAATACACAGATACGCAGTATTTT. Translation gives CASREYTDTQYF.

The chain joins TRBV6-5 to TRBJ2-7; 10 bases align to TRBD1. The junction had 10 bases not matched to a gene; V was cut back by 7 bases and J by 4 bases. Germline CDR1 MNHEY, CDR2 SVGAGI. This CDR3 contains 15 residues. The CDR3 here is CASTLKPGQGYEQYF. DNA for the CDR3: TGTGCCAGCACCCTTAAGCCGGGACAGGGGTACGAGCAGTACTTC.

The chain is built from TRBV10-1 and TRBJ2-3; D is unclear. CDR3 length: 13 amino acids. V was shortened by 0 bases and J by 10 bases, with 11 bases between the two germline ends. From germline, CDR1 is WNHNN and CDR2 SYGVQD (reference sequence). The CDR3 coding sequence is TGCGCCAGCAGTGAGTCCTACAGAAACTCGCAGTATTTT. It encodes CASSESYRNSQYF.

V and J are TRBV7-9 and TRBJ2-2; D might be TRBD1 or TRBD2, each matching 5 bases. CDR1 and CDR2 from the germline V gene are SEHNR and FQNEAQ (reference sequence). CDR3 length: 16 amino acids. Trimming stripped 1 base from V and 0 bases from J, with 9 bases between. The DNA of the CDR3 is TGTGCCAGCAGCTTAGAGGGACCCCCGAACACCGGGGAGCTGTTTTTT. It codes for CASSLEGPPNTGELFF.

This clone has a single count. This chain's CDR3 is CSVEVVAGATEAFF. Here the CDR3 DNA reads TGCAGCGTTGAGGTTGTAGCGGGGGCCACTGAAGCTTTCTTT. This chain links TRBV29-1 with TRBJ1-1; tentative D call: TRBD1 (6 bases). Germline loops: CDR1 SQVTM, CDR2 ANQGSEA. Deletions cut 3 bases from V and 4 bases from J, with 15 bases between. The CDR3 runs 14 residues.

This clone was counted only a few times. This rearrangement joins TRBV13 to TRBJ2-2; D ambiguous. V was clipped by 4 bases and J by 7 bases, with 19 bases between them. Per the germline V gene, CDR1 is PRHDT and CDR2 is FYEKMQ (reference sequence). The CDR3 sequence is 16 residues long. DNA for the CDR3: TGTGCCAGCAGCTCAGCCTCGAACTCCCGTGGCGGGGAGCTGTTTTTT. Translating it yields CASSSASNSRGGELFF.

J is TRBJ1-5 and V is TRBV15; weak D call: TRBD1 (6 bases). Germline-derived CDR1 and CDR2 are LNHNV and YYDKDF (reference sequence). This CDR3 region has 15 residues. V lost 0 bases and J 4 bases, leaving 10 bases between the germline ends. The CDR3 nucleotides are TGTGCCACCAGCAGAGATAGGACAGATAATCAGCCCCAGCATTTT. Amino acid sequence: CATSRDRTDNQPQHF.

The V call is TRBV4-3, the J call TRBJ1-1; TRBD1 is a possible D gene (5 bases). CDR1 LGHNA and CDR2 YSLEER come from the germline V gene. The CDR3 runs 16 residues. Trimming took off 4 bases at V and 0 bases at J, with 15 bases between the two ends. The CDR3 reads CASSPWGWRMNTEAFF. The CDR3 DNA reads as TGCGCCAGCAGCCCCTGGGGGTGGAGGATGAACACTGAAGCTTTCTTT.

CDR3 amino acids: CASSPTGPEPYGYTF. The CDR3 DNA sequence: TGTGCCAGCTCACCAACAGGGCCGGAGCCCTATGGCTACACCTTC. The V call is TRBV18, the J call TRBJ1-2; D perhaps matches TRBD1 (6 bases). This CDR3 spans 15 amino acids. V was shortened by 2 bases and J by 4 bases, with 14 bases between the two germline ends. CDR1 and CDR2 (germline): KGHSH, LQKENI. The full variable domain, with the rest looked up from reference TRBV18 and TRBJ1-2, is NAGVMQNPRHLVRRRGQEARLRCSPMKGHSHVYWYRQLPEEGLKFMVYLQKENIIDESGMPKERFSAEFPKEGPSILRIQQVVRGDSAAYFCASSPTGPEPYGYTFGSGTRLTVV.

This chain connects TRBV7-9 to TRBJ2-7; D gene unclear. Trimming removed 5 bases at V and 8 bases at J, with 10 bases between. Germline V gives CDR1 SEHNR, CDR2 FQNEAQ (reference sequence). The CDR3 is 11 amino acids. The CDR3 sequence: CASSGPEKQYF. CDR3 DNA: TGTGCCAGCAGCGGGCCTGAGAAGCAGTACTTC.

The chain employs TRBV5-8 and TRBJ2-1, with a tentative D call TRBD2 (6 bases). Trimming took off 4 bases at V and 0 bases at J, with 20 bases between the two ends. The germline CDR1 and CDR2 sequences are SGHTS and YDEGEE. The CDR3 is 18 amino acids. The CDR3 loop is CASSVSWTTQGSYNEQFF. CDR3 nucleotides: TGTGCCAGCAGCGTGAGTTGGACTACCCAAGGCTCCTACAATGAGCAGTTCTTC.

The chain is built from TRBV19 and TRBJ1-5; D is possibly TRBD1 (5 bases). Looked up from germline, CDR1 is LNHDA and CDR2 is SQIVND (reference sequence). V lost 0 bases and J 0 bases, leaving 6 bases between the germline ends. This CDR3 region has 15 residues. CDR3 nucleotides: TGTGCCAGTAGTATAGACAGGGATAGCAATCAGCCCCAGCATTTT. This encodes CASSIDRDSNQPQHF.

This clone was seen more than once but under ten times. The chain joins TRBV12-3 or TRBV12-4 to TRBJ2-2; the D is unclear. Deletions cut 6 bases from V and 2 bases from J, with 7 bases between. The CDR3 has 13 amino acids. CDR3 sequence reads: CASSLLNTGELFF. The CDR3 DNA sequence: TGTGCCAGCAGCCTCTTAAACACCGGGGAGCTGTTTTTT.

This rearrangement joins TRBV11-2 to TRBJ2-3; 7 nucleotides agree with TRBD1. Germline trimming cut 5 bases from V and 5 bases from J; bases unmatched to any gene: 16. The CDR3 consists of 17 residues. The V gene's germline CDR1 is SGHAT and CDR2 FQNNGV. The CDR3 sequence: CASSHPYPTGKIDTQYF. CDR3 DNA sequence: TGTGCCAGCAGCCATCCATACCCGACAGGGAAGATAGATACGCAGTATTTT.

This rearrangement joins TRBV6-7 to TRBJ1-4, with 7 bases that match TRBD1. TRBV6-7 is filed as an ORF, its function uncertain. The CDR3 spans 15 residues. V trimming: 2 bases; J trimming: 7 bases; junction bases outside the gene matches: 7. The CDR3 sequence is CASSYRAGGTEKLFF. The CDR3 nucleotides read TGTGCCAGCAGTTACAGGGCAGGGGGGACTGAAAAACTGTTTTTT.

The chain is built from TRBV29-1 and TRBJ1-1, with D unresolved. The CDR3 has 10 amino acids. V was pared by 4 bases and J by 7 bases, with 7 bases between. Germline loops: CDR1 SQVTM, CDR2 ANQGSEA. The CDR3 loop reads CSVVRSEAFF. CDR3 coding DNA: TGCAGCGTTGTGCGGAGTGAAGCTTTCTTT. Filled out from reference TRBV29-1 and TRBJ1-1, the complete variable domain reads SAVISQKPSRDICQRGTSLTIQCQVDSQVTMMFWYRQQPGQSLTLIATANQGSEATYESGFVIDKFPISRPNLTFSTLTVSNMSPEDSSIYLCSVVRSEAFFGQGTRLTVV.

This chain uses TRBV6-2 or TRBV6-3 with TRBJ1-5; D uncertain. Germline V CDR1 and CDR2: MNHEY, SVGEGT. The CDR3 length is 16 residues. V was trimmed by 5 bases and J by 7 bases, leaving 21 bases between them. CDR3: CASSAPRFLFGQPQHF. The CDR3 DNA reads TGTGCCAGCAGTGCACCCAGGTTTTTGTTTGGACAGCCCCAGCATTTT.

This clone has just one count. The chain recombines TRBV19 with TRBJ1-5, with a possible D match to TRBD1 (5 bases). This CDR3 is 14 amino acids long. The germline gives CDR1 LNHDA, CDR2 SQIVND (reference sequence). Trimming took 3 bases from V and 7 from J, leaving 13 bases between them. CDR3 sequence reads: CASSIPQGRQPQHF. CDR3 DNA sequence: TGTGCCAGTAGTATTCCTCAGGGACGGCAGCCCCAGCATTTT.